Described below is a single T cell receptor (beta chain) sequence and its context. The record originates from a study of blood T cell repertoires in COVID-19. For the study at large: COVID-19 samples from acute and convalescent phases originated in the United States, Italy and Spain. The analysed material was cDNA or gDNA that came from T cells, B-cell-depleted T cells, or PBMCs.

Seattle patients were enrolled during active infection and followed longitudinally. The authors' processing: Scientists estimated how many nucleated cells there were by amplifying reference gene primers. Here immunoSEQ multiplex PCR was the method, and the copy in TCRdb shows in-frame clones only, minus some. V and J calls and clone size are copied from that table; D and trimming were computed from the DNA. In the table there are some 140,000 clones, approximately 85% of which are singletons. This sequence was found in a man aged 55 to 70 with COVID-19, enrolled during active disease. The sample comprised peripheral blood.

The DNA of the CDR3 is TGTGCCAGCAGCGCGGACAGGGCCCACGAGCAGTACTTC. Its protein is CASSADRAHEQYF. The chain uses TRBV7-9 and TRBJ2-7, with 8 bases lining up with TRBD1. V shed 5 bases, J shed 5 bases, and the junction held 5 bases outside the gene matches. The CDR3 length is 13 residues. CDR1 and CDR2 from the germline V gene are SEHNR and FQNEAQ (reference sequence). The full variable domain, completed using reference TRBV7-9 and TRBJ2-7, is DTGVSQNPRHKITKRGQNVTFRCDPISEHNRLYWYRQTLGQGPEFLTYFQNEAQLEKSRLLSDRFSAERPKGSFSTLEIQRTEQGDSAMYLCASSADRAHEQYFGPGTRLTVT.